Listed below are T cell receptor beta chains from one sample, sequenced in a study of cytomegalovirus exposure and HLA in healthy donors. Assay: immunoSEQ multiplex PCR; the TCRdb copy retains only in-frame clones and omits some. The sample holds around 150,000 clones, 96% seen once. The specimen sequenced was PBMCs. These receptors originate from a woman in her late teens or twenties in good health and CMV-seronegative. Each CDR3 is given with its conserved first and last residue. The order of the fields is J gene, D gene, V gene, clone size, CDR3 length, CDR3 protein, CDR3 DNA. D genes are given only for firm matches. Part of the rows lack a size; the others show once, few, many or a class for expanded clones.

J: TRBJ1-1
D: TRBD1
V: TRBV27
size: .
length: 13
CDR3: CASSPGTGNEAFF
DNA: TGTGCCAGCAGTCCAGGGACAGGGAATGAAGCTTTCTTT

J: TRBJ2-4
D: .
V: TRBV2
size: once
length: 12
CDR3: CASSKQGDIQYF
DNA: TGTGCCAGCAGCAAACAGGGAGACATTCAGTACTTC

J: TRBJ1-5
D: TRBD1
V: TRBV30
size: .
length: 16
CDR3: CAWTPTGHLRNQPQHF
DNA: TGTGCCTGGACCCCGACAGGGCACCTCCGTAATCAGCCCCAGCATTTT

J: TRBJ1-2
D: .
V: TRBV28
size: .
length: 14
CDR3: CASSSGSANYGYTF
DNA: TGTGCCAGCAGTTCAGGGTCGGCTAACTATGGCTACACCTTC

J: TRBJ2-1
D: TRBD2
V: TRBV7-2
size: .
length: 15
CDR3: CASSSAGTTYNEQFF
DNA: TGTGCCAGCAGCTCAGCCGGGACTACATACAATGAGCAGTTCTTC

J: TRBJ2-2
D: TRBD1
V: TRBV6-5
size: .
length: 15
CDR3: CASRPDRTNTGELFF
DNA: TGTGCCAGCAGGCCGGACAGGACTAACACCGGGGAGCTGTTTTTT

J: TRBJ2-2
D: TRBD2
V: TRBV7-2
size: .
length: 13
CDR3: CASNLAVTGELFF
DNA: TGTGCCAGTAATCTAGCGGTCACCGGGGAGCTGTTTTTT

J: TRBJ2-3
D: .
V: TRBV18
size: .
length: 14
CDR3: CASSPLEASDTQYF
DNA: TGTGCCAGCTCACCACTTGAAGCCTCAGATACGCAGTATTTT

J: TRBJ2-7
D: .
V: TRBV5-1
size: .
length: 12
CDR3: CASSLLSHEQYF
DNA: TGCGCCAGCAGCTTGCTGAGCCACGAGCAGTACTTC

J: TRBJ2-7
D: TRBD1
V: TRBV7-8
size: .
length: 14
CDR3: CASSEPGQAYEQYF
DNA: TGTGCCAGCAGCGAGCCAGGACAGGCATACGAGCAGTACTTC

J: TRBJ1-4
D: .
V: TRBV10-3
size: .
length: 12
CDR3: CAISARAEKLFF
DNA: TGTGCCATCAGTGCCAGGGCTGAAAAACTGTTTTTT

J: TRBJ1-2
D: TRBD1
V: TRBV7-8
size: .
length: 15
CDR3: CASSRDRAGGGGYTF
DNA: TGTGCCAGCAGCCGTGACAGGGCGGGAGGGGGAGGCTACACCTTC

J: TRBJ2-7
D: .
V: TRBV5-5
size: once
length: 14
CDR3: CASSPYRAGGEQYF
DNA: TGTGCCAGCAGCCCCTACAGGGCCGGCGGCGAGCAGTACTTC

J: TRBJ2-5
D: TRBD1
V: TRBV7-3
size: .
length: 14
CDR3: CASSPTGARETQYF
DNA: TGTGCCAGCAGCCCGACAGGGGCCCGGGAGACCCAGTACTTC

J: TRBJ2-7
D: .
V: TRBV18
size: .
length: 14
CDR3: CASSTMTDNYEQYF
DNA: TGTGCCAGCTCAACCATGACAGATAACTACGAGCAGTACTTC

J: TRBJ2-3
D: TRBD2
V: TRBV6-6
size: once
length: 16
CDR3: CASSYGLAGGPDTQYF
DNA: TGTGCCAGCAGTTACGGTCTAGCGGGGGGGCCAGATACGCAGTATTTT

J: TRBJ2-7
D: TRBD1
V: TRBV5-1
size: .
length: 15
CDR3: CASSFGQGPTYEQYF
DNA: TGCGCCAGCAGCTTCGGACAGGGTCCCACCTACGAGCAGTACTTC

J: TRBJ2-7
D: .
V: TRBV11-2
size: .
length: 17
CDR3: CASSLNPPGFASYEQYF
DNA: TGTGCCAGCAGCTTAAACCCCCCAGGTTTCGCTTCCTACGAGCAGTACTTC

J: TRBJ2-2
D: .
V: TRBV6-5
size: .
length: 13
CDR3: CASSYGGTGELFF
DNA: TGTGCCAGCAGTTACGGCGGCACCGGGGAGCTGTTTTTT

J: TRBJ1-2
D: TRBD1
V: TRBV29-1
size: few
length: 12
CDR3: CSVVDRGISYTF
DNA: TGCAGCGTGGTGGACAGGGGGATTAGCTACACCTTC

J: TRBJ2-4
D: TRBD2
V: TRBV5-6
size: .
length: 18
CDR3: CASSSGLAGALAKNIQYF
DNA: TGTGCCAGCAGCTCCGGACTAGCGGGGGCCCTAGCCAAAAACATTCAGTACTTC

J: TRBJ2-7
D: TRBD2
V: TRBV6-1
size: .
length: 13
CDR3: CASLAGLTYEQYF
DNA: TGTGCCAGCCTAGCGGGGTTAACCTACGAGCAGTACTTC

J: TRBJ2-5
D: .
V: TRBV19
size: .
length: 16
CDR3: CASSLGTGPLQETQYF
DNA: TGTGCCAGTAGCCTAGGGACTGGTCCCTTACAAGAGACCCAGTACTTC

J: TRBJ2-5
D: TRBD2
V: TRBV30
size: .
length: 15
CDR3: CAWGGRGIGGETQYF
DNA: TGTGCCTGGGGAGGGAGGGGAATCGGTGGAGAGACCCAGTACTTC

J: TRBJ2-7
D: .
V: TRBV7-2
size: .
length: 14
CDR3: CASSLRVEYYEQYF
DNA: TGTGCCAGCAGCTTACGGGTGGAGTACTACGAGCAGTACTTC

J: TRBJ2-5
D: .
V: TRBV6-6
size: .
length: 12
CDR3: CASSTTGETQYF
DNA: TGTGCCAGCAGTACAACAGGGGAGACCCAGTACTTC

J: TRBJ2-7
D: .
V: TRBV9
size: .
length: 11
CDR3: CASSAGYEQYF
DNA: TGTGCCAGCTCCGCCGGCTACGAGCAGTACTTC

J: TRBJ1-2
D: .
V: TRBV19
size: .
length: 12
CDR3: CASSIQGYGYTF
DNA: TGTGCCAGTAGTATACAGGGGTATGGCTACACCTTC

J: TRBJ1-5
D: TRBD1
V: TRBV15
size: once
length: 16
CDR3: CATSGQGGRGHQPQHF
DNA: TGTGCCACCAGCGGCCAGGGTGGCAGGGGGCATCAGCCCCAGCATTTT